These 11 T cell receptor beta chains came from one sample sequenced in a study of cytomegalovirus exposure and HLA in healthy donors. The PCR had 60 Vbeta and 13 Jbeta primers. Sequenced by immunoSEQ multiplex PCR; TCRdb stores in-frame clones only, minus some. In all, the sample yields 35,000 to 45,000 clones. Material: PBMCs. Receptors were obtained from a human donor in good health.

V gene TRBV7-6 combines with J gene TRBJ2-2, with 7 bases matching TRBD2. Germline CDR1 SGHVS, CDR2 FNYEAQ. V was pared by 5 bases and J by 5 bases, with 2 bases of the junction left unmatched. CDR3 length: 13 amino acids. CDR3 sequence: CASSPSGTGELFF. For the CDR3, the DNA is TGTGCCAGCAGCCCTAGCGGAACCGGGGAGCTGTTTTTT. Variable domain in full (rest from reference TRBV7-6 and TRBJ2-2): GAGVSQSPRYKVTKRGQDVALRCDPISGHVSLYWYRQALGQGPEFLTYFNYEAQQDKSGLPNDRFSAERPEGSISTLTIQRTEQRDSAMYRCASSPSGTGELFFGEGSRLTVL.

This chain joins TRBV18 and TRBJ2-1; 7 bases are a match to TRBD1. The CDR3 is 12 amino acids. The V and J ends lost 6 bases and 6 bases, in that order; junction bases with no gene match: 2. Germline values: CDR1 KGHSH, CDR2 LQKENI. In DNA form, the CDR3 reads TGTGCCAGCTCGAACAGGGGCAATGAGCAGTTCTTC. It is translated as CASSNRGNEQFF. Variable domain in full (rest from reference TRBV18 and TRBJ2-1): NAGVMQNPRHLVRRRGQEARLRCSPMKGHSHVYWYRQLPEEGLKFMVYLQKENIIDESGMPKERFSAEFPKEGPSILRIQQVVRGDSAAYFCASSNRGNEQFFGPGTRLTVL.

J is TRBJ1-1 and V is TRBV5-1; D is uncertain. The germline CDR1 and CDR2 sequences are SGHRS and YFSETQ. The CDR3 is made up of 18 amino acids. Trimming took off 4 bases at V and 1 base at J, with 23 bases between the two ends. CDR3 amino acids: CASSLSEGLGYRNTEAFF. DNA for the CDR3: TGCGCCAGCAGCCTCTCGGAGGGCCTGGGTTATAGGAACACTGAAGCTTTCTTT. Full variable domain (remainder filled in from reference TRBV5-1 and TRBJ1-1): KAGVTQTPRYLIKTRGQQVTLSCSPISGHRSVSWYQQTPGQGLQFLFEYFSETQRNKGNFPGRFSGRQFSNSRSEMNVSTLELGDSALYLCASSLSEGLGYRNTEAFFGQGTRLTVV.

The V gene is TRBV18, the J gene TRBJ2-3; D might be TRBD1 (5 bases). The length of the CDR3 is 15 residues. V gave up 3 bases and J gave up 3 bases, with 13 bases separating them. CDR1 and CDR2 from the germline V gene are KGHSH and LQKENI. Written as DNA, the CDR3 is TGTGCCAGCTCACCGGCAGGGTTGGGGACAGATACGCAGTATTTT. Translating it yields CASSPAGLGTDTQYF.

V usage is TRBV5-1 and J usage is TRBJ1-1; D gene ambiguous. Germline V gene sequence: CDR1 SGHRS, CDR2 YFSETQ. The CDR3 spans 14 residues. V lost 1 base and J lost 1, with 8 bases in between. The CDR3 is CASSLFAGNTEAFF. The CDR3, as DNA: TGCGCCAGCAGCTTGTTTGCGGGGAACACTGAAGCTTTCTTT.

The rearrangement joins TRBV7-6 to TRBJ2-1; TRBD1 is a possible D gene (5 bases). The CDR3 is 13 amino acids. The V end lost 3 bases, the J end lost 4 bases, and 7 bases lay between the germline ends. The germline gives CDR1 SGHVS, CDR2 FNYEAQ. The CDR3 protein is CASSLKGYNEQFF. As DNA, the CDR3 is TGTGCCAGCAGCTTGAAGGGGTACAATGAGCAGTTCTTC.

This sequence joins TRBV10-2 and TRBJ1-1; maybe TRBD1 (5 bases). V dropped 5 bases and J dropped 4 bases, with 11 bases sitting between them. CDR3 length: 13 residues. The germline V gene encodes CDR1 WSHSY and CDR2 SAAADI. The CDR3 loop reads CASSSDTITEAFF. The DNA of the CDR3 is TGCGCCAGCAGTTCGGACACGATCACTGAAGCTTTCTTT.

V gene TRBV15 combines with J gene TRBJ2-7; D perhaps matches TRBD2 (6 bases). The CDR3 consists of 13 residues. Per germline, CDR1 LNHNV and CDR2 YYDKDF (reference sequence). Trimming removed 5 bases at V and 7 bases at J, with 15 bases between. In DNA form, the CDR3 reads TGTGCCACCAGCGCGGGAACATTCGAGGAGCAGTACTTC. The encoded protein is CATSAGTFEEQYF.

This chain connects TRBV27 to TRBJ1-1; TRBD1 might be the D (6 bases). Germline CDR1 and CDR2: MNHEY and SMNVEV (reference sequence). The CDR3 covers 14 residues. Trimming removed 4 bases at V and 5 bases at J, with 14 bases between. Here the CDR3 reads CASSSGTMGTEAFF. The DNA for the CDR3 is TGTGCCAGCAGTTCAGGGACAATGGGGACTGAAGCTTTCTTT.

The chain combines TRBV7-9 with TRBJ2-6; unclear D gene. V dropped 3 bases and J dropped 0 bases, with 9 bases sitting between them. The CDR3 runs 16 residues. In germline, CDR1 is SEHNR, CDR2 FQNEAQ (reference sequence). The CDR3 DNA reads TGTGCCAGCAGCTTGAGGCTTAACTCTGGGGCCAACGTCCTGACTTTC. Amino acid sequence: CASSLRLNSGANVLTF.

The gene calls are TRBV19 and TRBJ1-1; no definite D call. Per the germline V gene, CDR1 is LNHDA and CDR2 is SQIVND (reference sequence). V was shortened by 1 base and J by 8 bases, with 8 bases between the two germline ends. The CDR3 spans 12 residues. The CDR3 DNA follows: TGTGCCAGTAGTATAGGAGAACGAGAAGCTTTCTTT. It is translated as CASSIGEREAFF.